This TCR beta chain was documented in a study of Ad26.COV2.S vaccination and SARS-CoV-2 variants. Whole-study findings and limits: Spike-specific TCR breadth ran higher among vaccine recipients than placebo recipients. Vaccinees and placebo recipients showed similar non-spike TCR breadth. Reported post-vaccination CD8+ and CD4+ T cell responses to spike showed substantial breadth. Possible underestimation of total T cell responses by the TCR breadth and depth analyses was noted.

Here immunoSEQ multiplex PCR was the method, and the copy in TCRdb shows in-frame clones only, minus some. The repertoire has 350,000 to 450,000 clones, around 90% of them found once; the top ten carry 3% to 5%. Remarks on this clone: Its antigen is still unknown.

The CDR3 loop spans 13 amino acids. Germline assignment: CDR1 SNHLY and CDR2 FYNNEI. The V end was cut by 3 bases, the J end by 5 bases, with 8 bases between. Sequencing was performed on peripheral blood, taken after recovery from COVID-19. This sequence was found in a human donor who had recovered from COVID-19. The rearrangement links TRBV2 to TRBJ2-1; D perhaps matches TRBD1 (6 bases). The CDR3 loop is CASSDGQHNEQFF. The CDR3, as DNA: TGTGCCAGCAGTGATGGACAGCACAATGAGCAGTTCTTC.